Included here is one T cell receptor (beta chain) sequence, with context. The data stem from a study of cytomegalovirus exposure and HLA in healthy donors. Sequencing used immunoSEQ multiplex PCR; TCRdb keeps in-frame clones, though not all of them. The sample includes 120,000 to 150,000 clones, roughly nine tenths of them seen just once. V lost 0 bases to trimming and J lost 7 bases; unmatched junction nucleotides: 10. The germline CDR1 and CDR2 sequences are SGHNT and YYREEE (reference sequence). There are 17 residues in the CDR3. Material for sequencing was PBMCs. The rearrangement joins TRBV5-4 to TRBJ2-5; TRBD2 agrees at 12 bases. The clonotype originates from a woman between 18 and 29 years old in good health and CMV-seropositive. CDR3 nucleotide sequence: TGTGCCAGCAGCTTGGGGCTAGCGGGAGGGCCGGTGGGGACCCAGTACTTC. Translated: CASSLGLAGGPVGTQYF.